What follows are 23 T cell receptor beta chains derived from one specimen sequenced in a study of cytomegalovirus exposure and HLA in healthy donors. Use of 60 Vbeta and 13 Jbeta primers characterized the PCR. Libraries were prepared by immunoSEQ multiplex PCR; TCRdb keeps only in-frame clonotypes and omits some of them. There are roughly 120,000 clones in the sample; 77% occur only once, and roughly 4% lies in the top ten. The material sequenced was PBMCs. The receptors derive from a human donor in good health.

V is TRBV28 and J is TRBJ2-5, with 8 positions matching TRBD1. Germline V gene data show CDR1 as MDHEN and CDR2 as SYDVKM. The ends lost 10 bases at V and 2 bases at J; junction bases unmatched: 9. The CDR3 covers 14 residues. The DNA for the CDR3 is TGTGCCACTGAGACCACAGGGGGACAAGAGACCCAGTACTTC. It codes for CATETTGGQETQYF.

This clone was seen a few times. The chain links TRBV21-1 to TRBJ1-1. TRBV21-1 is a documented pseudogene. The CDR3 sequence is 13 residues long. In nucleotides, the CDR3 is TGTGCCAGCTGCCGGGTCCCGAACACTGAAGCTTTCTTT. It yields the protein CASCRVPNTEAFF.

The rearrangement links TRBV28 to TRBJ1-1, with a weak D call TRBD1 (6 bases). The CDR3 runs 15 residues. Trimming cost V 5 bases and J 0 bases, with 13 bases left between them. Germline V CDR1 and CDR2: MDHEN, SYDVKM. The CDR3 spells CASSPNGQLNTEAFF. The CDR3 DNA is TGTGCCAGCAGTCCTAACGGACAGCTGAACACTGAAGCTTTCTTT. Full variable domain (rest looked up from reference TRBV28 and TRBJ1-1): DVKVTQSSRYLVKRTGEKVFLECVQDMDHENMFWYRQDPGLGLRLIYFSYDVKMKEKGDIPEGYSVSREKKERFSLILESASTNQTSMYLCASSPNGQLNTEAFFGQGTRLTVV.

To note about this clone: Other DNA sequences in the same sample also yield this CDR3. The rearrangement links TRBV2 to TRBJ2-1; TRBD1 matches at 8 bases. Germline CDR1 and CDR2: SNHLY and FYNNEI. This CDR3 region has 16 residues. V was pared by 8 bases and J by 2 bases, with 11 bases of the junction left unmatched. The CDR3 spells CASARAGQAAYNEQFF. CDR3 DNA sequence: TGTGCCAGCGCCAGGGCGGGACAGGCAGCCTACAATGAGCAGTTCTTC.

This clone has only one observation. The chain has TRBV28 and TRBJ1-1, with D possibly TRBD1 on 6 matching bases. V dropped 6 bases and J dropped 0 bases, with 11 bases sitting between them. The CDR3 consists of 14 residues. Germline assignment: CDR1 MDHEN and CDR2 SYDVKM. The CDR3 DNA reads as TGTGCCAGCAGCCCACAGGGAATGAACACTGAAGCTTTCTTT. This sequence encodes CASSPQGMNTEAFF.

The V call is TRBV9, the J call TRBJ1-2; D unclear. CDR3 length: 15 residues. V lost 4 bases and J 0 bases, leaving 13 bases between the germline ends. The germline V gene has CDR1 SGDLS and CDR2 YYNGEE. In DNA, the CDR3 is TGTGCCAGCAGCTCGAAAACAGAAACTAACTATGGCTACACCTTC. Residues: CASSSKTETNYGYTF.

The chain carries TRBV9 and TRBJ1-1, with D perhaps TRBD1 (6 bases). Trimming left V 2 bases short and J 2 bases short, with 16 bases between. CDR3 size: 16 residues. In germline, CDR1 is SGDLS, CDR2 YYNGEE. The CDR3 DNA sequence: TGTGCCAGCAGCGTCCTACTCGCGACAGGCAACACTGAAGCTTTCTTT. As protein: CASSVLLATGNTEAFF. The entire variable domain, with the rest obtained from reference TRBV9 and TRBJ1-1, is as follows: DSGVTQTPKHLITATGQRVTLRCSPRSGDLSVYWYQQSLDQGLQFLIQYYNGEERAKGNILERFSAQQFPDLHSELNLSSLELGDSALYFCASSVLLATGNTEAFFGQGTRLTVV.

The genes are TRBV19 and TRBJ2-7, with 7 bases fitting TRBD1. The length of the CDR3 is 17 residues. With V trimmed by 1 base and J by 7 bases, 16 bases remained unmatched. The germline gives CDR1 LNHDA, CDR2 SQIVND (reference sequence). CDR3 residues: CASSIGGQRLHVVEQYF. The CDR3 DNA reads TGTGCCAGTAGTATAGGGGGACAGCGCCTACACGTCGTGGAGCAGTACTTC.

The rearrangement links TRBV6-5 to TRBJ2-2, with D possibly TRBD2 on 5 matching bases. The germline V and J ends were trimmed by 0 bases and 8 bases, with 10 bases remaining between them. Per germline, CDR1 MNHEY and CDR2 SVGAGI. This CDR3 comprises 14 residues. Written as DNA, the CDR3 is TGTGCCAGCAGTTACTCCGGGGATGTGGGGGAGCTGTTTTTT. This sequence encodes CASSYSGDVGELFF.

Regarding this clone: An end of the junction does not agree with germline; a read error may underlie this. The CDR3 nucleotides read TGTTCCAGCAGCCCATTCGGACAAACCAACACCGGGGAGCTGTTTTTT. It specifies CSSSPFGQTNTGELFF. The rearrangement uses TRBV7-9 and TRBJ2-2; D is possibly TRBD1 (5 bases). Germline values: CDR1 SEHNR, CDR2 FQNEAQ (reference sequence). This CDR3 spans 16 amino acids.

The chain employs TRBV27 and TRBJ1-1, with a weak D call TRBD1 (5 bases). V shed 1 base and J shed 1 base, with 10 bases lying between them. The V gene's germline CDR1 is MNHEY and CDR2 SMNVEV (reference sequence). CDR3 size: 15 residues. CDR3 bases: TGTGCCAGCAGTTTATATCGGGGGGGGAACACTGAAGCTTTCTTT. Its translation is CASSLYRGGNTEAFF.

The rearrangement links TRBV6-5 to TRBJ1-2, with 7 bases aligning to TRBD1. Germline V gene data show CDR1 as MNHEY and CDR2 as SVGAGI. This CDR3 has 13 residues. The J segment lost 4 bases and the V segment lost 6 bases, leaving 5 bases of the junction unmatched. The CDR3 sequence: CASRGQSIYGYTF. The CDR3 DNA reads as TGTGCCAGCAGGGGACAGAGCATCTATGGCTACACCTTC.

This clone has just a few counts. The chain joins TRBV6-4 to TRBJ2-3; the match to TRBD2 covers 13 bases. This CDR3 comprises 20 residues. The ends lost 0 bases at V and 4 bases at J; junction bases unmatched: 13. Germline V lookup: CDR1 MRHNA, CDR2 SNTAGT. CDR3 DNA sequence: TGTGCCAGCAGTGACTCGATCGGGACTAGCGGGGCCGGGGCCGCAGATACGCAGTATTTT. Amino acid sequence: CASSDSIGTSGAGAADTQYF.

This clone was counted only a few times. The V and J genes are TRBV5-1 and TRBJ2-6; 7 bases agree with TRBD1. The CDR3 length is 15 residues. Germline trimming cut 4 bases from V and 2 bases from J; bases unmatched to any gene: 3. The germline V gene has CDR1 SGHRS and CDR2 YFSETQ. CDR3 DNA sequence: TGCGCCAGCAGCCAAACAGGGGCTGGGGCCAACGTCCTGACTTTC. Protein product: CASSQTGAGANVLTF.

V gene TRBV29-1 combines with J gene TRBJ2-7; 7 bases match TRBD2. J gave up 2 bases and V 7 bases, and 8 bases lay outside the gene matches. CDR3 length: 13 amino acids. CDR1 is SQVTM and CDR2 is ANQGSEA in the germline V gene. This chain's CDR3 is CSALGTKTYEQYF. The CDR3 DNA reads TGCAGCGCTCTAGGGACTAAGACCTACGAGCAGTACTTC.

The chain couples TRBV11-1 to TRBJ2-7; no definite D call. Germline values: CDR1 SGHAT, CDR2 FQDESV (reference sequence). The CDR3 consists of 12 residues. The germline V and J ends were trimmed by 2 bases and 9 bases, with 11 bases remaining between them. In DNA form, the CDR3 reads TGTGCCAGCAGCTTACCAGGAACTGGGCAGTACTTC. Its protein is CASSLPGTGQYF.

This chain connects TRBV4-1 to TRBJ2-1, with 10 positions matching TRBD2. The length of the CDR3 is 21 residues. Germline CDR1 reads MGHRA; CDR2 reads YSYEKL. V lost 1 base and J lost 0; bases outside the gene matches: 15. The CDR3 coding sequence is TGCGCCAGCAGCCAAGTGGCTCTAGCGGGAGACGTCCGGGACTCCTACAATGAGCAGTTCTTC. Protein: CASSQVALAGDVRDSYNEQFF.

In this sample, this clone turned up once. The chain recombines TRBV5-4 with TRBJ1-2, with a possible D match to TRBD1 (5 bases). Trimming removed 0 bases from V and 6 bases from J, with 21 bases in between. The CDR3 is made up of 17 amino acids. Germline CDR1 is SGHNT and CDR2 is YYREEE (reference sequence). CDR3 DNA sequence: TGTGCCAGCAGCTTGGCCGGGTGGGGGGGAATGGGGAATGGCTACACCTTC. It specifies CASSLAGWGGMGNGYTF.

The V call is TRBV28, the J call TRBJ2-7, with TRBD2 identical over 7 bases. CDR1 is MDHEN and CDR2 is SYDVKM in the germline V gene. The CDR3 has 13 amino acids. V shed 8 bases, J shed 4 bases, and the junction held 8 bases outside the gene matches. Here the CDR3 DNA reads TGTGCCAGCGGACGGGACTATTCTTACGAGCAGTACTTC. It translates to CASGRDYSYEQYF.

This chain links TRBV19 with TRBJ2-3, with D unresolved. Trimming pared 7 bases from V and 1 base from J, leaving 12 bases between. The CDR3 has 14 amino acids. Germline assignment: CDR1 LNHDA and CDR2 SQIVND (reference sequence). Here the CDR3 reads CASTPGLGTDTQYF. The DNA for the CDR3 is TGTGCCAGTACGCCAGGATTGGGCACAGATACGCAGTATTTT.

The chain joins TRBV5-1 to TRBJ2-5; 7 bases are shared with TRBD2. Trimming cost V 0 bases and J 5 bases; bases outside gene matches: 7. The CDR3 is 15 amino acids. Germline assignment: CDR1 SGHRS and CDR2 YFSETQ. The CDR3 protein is CASSLGGSGWETQYF. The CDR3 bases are TGCGCCAGCAGCTTGGGCGGGAGTGGTTGGGAGACCCAGTACTTC.

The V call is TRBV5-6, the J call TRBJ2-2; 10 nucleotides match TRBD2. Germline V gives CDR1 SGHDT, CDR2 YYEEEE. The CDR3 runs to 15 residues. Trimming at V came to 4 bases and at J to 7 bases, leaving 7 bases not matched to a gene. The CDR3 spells CASSPRTSGHGELFF. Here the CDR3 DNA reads TGTGCCAGCAGCCCTAGGACTAGCGGCCACGGGGAGCTGTTTTTT.

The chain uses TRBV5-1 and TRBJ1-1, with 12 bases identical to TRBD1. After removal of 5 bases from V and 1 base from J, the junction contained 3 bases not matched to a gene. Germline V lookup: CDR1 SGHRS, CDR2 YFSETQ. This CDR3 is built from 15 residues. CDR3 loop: CASSGTGGENTEAFF. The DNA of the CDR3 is TGCGCCAGCAGTGGGACAGGGGGCGAGAACACTGAAGCTTTCTTT.